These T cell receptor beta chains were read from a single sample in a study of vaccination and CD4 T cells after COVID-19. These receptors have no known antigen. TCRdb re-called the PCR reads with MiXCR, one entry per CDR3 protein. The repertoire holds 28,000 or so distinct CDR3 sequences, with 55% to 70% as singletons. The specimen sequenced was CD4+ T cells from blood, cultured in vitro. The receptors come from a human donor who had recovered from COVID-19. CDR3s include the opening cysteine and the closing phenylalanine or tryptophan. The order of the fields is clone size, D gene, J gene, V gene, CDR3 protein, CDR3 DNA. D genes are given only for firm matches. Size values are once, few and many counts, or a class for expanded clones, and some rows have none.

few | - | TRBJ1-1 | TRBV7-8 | CASRSKTEAFF | TGTGCCAGCAGGAGCAAGACTGAAGCTTTCTTT
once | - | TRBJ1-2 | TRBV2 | CASSEALRARFYGYTF | TGTGCCAGCAGTGAAGCGCTTCGAGCCAGATTTTATGGCTACACCTTC
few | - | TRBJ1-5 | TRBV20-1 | CSASRTADQPQHF | TGCAGTGCTAGTCGCACAGCAGATCAGCCCCAGCATTTT
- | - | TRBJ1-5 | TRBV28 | CASSSLLIPQHF | TGTGCCAGCAGTTCGCTCTTAATACCCCAGCATTTT
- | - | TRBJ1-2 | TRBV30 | CAWSVQGSYGYTF | TGTGCCTGGAGTGTACAGGGCAGCTATGGCTACACCTTC
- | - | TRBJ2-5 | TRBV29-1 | CSVVLRLRKTQYF | TGCAGCGTTGTTCTTCGGCTCCGAAAGACCCAGTACTTC
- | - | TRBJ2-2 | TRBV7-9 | CASSLGRVTNTGELFF | TGTGCCAGCAGCTTAGGCAGGGTTACGAACACCGGGGAGCTGTTTTTT
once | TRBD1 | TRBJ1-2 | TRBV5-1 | CASRSSDRGISGYTF | TGCGCCAGCAGGTCCTCCGACAGGGGGATTAGTGGCTACACCTTC
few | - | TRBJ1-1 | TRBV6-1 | CASSDQDTVNTEAFF | TGTGCCAGCAGCGACCAGGACACCGTGAACACTGAAGCTTTCTTT
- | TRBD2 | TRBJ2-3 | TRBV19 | CATKAQRGDTDTQYF | TGTGCCACCAAAGCCCAGCGGGGGGACACAGATACGCAGTATTTT
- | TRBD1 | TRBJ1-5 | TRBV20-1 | CSARETGRSNQPQHF | TGCAGTGCTAGAGAGACAGGGAGAAGCAATCAGCCCCAGCATTTT
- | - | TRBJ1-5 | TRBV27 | CASSDSSNQPQHF | TGTGCCAGCAGCGACAGCAGCAATCAGCCCCAGCATTTT
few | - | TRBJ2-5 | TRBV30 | CAWSVGVRASVGETQYF | TGTGCCTGGAGTGTTGGAGTCCGGGCCAGCGTGGGCGAGACCCAGTACTTC
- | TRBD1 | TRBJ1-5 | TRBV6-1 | CASSTGGTDSNQPQHF | TGTGCCAGCAGCACCGGGGGGACAGATAGCAATCAGCCCCAGCATTTT
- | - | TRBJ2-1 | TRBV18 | CASSGLDEQFF | TGTGCCAGCTCGGGTCTGGATGAGCAGTTCTTC
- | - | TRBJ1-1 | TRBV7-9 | CASSPAGTNTEAFF | TGTGCCAGCAGCCCCGCCGGGACAAACACTGAAGCTTTCTTT